This is a list of T cell receptor beta chains from one sample in a study of blood T cells in healthy people across ages. TCRdb re-derived calls from the 5' RACE reads in MiXCR, one entry per CDR3 protein. In the table there are around 1,500,000 distinct CDR3 sequences, roughly 27% of which are singletons. Sample: blood. These receptors were obtained from a woman between 25 and 40 years old in good health. CDR3s include the opening cysteine and the closing phenylalanine or tryptophan. D genes are given only for firm matches. The size field is filled for only some rows; it gives once, few, many or a size class.

D,V,size,J,CDR3,DNA
NA,TRBV5-1,few,TRBJ2-3,CASRGEVMSTDTQYF,TGCGCCAGCAGGGGTGAGGTTATGAGCACAGATACGCAGTATTTT
TRBD2,TRBV20-1,NA,TRBJ2-3,CSAKVAGARIADTQYF,TGCAGTGCTAAAGTAGCGGGAGCTCGAATCGCAGATACGCAGTATTTT
NA,TRBV5-1,NA,TRBJ1-5,CASSCPPCYRYQPQHF,TGCGCCAGCAGCTGCCCCCCCTGCTACAGGTATCAGCCCCAGCATTTT
TRBD2,TRBV30,NA,TRBJ2-1,CAWSRREHGEQFF,TGTGCCTGGAGTCGGCGGGAGCACGGTGAGCAGTTCTTC
TRBD2,TRBV9,NA,TRBJ2-1,CASSVGVIVSGRDNEQFF,TGTGCCAGCAGCGTAGGAGTTATAGTGAGCGGGAGGGACAATGAGCAGTTCTTC
NA,TRBV4-3,many,TRBJ1-2,CASSQDSGSDYGYTF,TGCGCCAGCAGCCAAGATTCAGGATCGGACTATGGCTACACCTTC
TRBD2,TRBV4-3,many,TRBJ2-1,CASTSSLAVEGNEQFF,TGCGCCAGCACAAGTTCTCTAGCGGTAGAAGGGAATGAGCAGTTCTTC
TRBD1,TRBV5-1,NA,TRBJ1-5,CASSLLGGLQPQHF,TGCGCCAGCAGCCTGTTAGGGGGCCTTCAGCCCCAGCATTTT
NA,TRBV19,NA,TRBJ2-2,CASRSAANTGELFF,TGTGCCAGTAGATCCGCGGCGAACACCGGGGAGCTGTTTTTT
NA,TRBV27,many,TRBJ2-1,CASSYLNNEQFF,TGTGCCAGCAGTTATTTAAACAATGAGCAGTTCTTC
NA,TRBV11-2,few,TRBJ2-5,CANSLYGETQYF,TGTGCCAACAGCTTATATGGAGAGACCCAGTACTTC
NA,TRBV7-2,few,TRBJ2-1,CASSLLPGTDSYNEQFF,TGTGCCAGCAGCTTACTCCCCGGGACGGACTCTTACAATGAGCAGTTCTTC
NA,TRBV12-3/TRBV12-4,few,TRBJ1-4,CASTSGQRNEKLFF,TGTGCCAGCACCTCTGGACAGAGGAATGAAAAACTGTTTTTT
TRBD2,TRBV15,NA,TRBJ2-5,CATSRGSAGGQETQYF,TGTGCCACCAGCAGAGGTTCGGCGGGGGGGCAAGAGACCCAGTACTTC
NA,TRBV3-1,NA,TRBJ2-7,CASSRRTAVGEQYF,TGTGCCAGCAGCCGTAGGACAGCAGTCGGCGAGCAGTACTTC
NA,TRBV7-9,NA,TRBJ1-1,CASSRGDVGDTEAFF,TGTGCCAGCAGCCGTGGGGACGTGGGGGACACTGAAGCTTTCTTT
TRBD1,TRBV5-1,NA,TRBJ1-2,CASSGQGTNEGYTF,TGCGCCAGCAGTGGACAGGGGACCAACGAAGGCTACACCTTC
NA,TRBV3-1,few,TRBJ2-2,CASSQDLGWELFF,TGTGCCAGCAGCCAAGACCTAGGCTGGGAGCTGTTTTTT